This entry concerns a single TCR beta chain. What antigen it recognizes has not been identified. No qualities accompany the bases; no much larger clone lies one base away. Genomic DNA was extracted with the Qiagen DNeasy kit from unsorted PBMCs and from negatively selected CD4+ and CD8+ fractions. Amplification of TCR beta CDR3 regions was done by immunoSEQ multiplex PCR with primers that anneal to V and J segments. A synthetic immune receptor repertoire was used to minimize amplification bias, and any remaining bias was removed computationally after sequencing. Regarding the original processing steps: Repertoire diversity was quantified as the Shannon entropy index using custom Python scripts. Unsorted, CD4+ and CD8+ repertoires were examined separately, except in combined analyses, for which CD4+ and CD8+ sequences were merged in silico. A clone was considered expanded if an increase in frequency of at least 2-fold after treatment relative to C1D1 was found, and a pseudocount of 0.5 was applied to clones undetected at baseline. Clones with 0 or 1 copy at C1D1 were classified as singleton clones, and clones with 2 or more copies were classified as non-singleton clones. Clones expanded in unsorted samples were labelled as CD4+, CD8+ or unknown by matching protein sequences in sorted samples from the same patient. Diversity changes from C1D1 to C4D1 were tested in paired samples using Wilcoxon tests. Here the immuneACCESS table is served through TCRdb, limited to in-frame sequences with V and J called. Missing clones are a known gap in these copies; in checked studies unresolved V genes cover under half, and the rest lacks a known reason. V, J and clone size were drawn from that table, and D and trimming were deduced from the DNA. A total of some 93,000 clones appear in this sample, around nine tenths of them only once. The ten largest clones capture less than 3% of the sample.

This sample is drawn from a study of PD-1 blockade in classical Hodgkin lymphoma (dated by TCRdb to the early 2020s). Regarding the complete study: Nivolumab dosing was 3 mg/kg intravenously every 2 weeks, continuing until either disease progression or unacceptable toxicity. A peripheral blood immune signature of response to PD-1 blockade in classical Hodgkin lymphoma was defined using TCR beta sequencing and CyTOF.

Read against the paper, the sample's time point label means: cycle 1 day 1 (C1D1), immediately before nivolumab initiation. All trial patients had relapsed after autologous stem cell transplantation, with cohorts A, B and C differing in prior brentuximab vedotin exposure. The trial cohort was composed of under 70 patients with relapsed/refractory classical Hodgkin lymphoma, for whom complete response, partial response or progressive disease was recorded as best overall response. Trial patients were treated with single-agent nivolumab in the multi-cohort phase II CheckMate 205 trial. An independent review committee assessed best overall response by applying the 2007 International Working Group response criteria. Trial PBMCs were collected just before the start of nivolumab (C1D1) and during therapy at cycle 2 day 1 and cycle 4 day 1. Peripheral blood was collected in 8 mL Vacutainer Cell Preparation Tubes, from which PBMCs were isolated by centrifugation and then cryopreserved.

CDR1 SNHLY and CDR2 FYNNEI are derived from the germline V gene. V is reduced by 2 bases and J by 5 bases, leaving a spacing of 9 bases between them. The CDR3 goes from the cysteine to the phenylalanine over 13 residues. The sequence is cut down to CDR3 DNA, 39 bases in frame from base 1. On the study overall, not on this receptor specifically: Baseline diversity similar to that of newly diagnosed patients was observed in trial patients achieving complete response, whereas significantly lower diversity was observed in partial responders and progressors. The study covered only a single clinical trial cohort, and the causes of the repertoire differences, possibly disease activity or prior therapy, were still not defined. Diversity was lower in patients who began nivolumab less than 1 year after ASCT, so these patients were left out of later analyses to avoid confounding by immune reconstitution. Baseline TCR diversity was reported as lower in newly diagnosed patients than in healthy donors, and lower still in relapsed/refractory patients. By C4D1, a significant rise was seen in CD4+ TCR diversity but not in CD8+ TCR diversity (p=0.0027 vs p=0.16), and the rise was most apparent among complete responders (p=0.02).

The sequence is built from TRBV2 and TRBJ1-1; the D region possibly corresponds to TRBD1 (6 bases align). The source was peripheral blood mononuclear cells (PBMCs), collected at baseline. The receptor comes from a human donor with classical Hodgkin lymphoma. The sequence in DNA is TGTGCCAGCAGTGAACAGGGGAGGACTGAAGCTTTCTTT. Translated, it gives CASSEQGRTEAFF. The reference TRBV2 and TRBJ1-1 proteins fill in what lies around the CDR3, so the full variable domain reads EPEVTQTPSHQVTQMGQEVILRCVPISNHLYFYWYRQILGQKVEFLVSFYNNEISEKSEIFDDQFSVERPDGSNFTLKIRSTKLEDSAMYFCASSEQGRTEAFFGQGTRLTVV.